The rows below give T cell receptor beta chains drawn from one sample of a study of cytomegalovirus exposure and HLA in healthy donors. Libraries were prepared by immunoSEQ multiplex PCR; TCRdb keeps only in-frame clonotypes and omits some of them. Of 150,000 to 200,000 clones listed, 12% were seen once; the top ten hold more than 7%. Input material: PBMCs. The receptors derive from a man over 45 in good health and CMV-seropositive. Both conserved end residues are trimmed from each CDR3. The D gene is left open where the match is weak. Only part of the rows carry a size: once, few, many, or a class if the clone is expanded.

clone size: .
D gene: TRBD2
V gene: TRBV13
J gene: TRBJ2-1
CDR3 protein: ASRTSGTNNEQF

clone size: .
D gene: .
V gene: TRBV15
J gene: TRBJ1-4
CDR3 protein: ATSGREVNEKLF

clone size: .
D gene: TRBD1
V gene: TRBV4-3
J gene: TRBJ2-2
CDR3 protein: ASSRNRQGSNTGELF

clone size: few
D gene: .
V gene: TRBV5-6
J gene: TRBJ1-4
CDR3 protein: ASSLDDRTNEKLF

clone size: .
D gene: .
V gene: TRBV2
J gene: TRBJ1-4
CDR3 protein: ASSEAVTGGNEKLF

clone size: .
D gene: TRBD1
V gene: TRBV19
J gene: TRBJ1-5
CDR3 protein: ASRDGDRVNRNQPQH

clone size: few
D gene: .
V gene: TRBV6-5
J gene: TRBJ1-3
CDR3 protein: ASSFRGAAGNTIY

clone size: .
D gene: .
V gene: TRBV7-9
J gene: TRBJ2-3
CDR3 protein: ASSLASSHFTDTQY

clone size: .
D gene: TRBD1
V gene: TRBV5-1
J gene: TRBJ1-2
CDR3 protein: ASSLEGTGVYGYT

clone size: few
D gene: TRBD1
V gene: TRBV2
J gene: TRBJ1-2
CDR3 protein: ASSGTGISGYT

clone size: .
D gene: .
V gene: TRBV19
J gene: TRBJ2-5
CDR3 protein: ASSIFLRGRETQY

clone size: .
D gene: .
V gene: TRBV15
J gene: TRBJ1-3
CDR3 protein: ATSRVADSGNTIY

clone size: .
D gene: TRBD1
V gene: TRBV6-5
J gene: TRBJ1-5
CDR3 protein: ASSYSRGREPQH

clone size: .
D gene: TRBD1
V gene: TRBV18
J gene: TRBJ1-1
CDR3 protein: ASSPQTTGAGTEAF

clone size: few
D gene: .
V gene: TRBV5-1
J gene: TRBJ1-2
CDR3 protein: ASSLEAGNDGYT

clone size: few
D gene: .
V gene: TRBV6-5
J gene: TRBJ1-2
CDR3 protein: ASRGHASGGYT

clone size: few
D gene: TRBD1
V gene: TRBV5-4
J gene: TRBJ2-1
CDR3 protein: ASSPGTGYNEQF

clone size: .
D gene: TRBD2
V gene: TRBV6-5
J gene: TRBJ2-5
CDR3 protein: ASSSSGGDRETQY

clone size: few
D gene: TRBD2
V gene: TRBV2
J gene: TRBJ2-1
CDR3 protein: ASRLAGALSSYNEQF

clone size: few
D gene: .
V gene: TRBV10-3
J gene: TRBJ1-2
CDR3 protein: AISEGLASYGYT

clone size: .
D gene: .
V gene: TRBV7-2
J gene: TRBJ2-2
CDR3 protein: ASSVNRAGELF

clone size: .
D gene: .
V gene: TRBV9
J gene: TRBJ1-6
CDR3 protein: ASTHRNRAMDNSPLH

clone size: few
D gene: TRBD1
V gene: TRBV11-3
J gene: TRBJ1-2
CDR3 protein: ASSQGGQTNYGYT

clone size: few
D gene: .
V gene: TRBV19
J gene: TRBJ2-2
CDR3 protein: ASSRDIITGELF

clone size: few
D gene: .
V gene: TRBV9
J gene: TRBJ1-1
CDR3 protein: ASSVEGSRRGAEAF

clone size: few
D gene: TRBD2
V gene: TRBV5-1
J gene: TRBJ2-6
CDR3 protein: ASSPGGPPGANVLT

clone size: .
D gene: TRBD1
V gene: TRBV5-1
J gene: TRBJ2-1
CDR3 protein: ASASGGNNEQF

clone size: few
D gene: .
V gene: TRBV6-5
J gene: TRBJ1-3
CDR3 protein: ACGGEGNTIY

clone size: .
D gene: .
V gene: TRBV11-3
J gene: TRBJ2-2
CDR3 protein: ASSPGLPNTGELF

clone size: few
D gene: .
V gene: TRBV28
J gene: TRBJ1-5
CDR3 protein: ASSFSNQPQH

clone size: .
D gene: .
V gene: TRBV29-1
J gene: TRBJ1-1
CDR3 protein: SGRGSRNTEAF

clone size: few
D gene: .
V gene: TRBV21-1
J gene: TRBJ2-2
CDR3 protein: ASSPRFQTDRSNTGELF

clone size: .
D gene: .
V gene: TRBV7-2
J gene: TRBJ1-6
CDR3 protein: ASSLGVPNSPLH

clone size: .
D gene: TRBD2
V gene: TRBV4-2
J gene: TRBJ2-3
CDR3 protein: ASSEAGITDTQY

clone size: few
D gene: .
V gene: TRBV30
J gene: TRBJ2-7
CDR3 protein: AWRAGSEQY

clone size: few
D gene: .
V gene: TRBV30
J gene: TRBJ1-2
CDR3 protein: AWSVASGFGYT

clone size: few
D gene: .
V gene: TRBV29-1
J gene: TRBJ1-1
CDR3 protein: SVESQSRYTEAF

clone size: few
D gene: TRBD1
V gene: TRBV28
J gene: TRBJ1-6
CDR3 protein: ASSTPGQNTPLH

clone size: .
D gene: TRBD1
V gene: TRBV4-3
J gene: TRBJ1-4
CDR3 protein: ASSRDSFNEKLF

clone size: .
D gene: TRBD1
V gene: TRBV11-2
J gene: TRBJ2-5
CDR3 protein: ASSLEGQGGMETQY

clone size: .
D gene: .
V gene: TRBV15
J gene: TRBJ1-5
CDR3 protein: ATSIQGISAQPQH

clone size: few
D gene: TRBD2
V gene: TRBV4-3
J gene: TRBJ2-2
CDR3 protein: ASSQDTTSGGRGGELF

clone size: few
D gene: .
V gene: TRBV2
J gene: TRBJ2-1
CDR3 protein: ASTLGHYNEQF

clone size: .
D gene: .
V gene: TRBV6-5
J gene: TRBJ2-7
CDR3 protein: ASSTSSGTYEQY

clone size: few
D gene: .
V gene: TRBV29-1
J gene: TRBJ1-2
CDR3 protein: SVWTEPYYGYT

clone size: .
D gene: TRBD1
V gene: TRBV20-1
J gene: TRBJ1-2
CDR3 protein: SAGQAWGYT

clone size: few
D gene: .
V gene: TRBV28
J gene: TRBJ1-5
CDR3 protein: ASSIERRPQH

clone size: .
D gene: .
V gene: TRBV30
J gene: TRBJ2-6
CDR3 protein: AWTVSGANVLT